This TCR beta chain was sequenced for a study of OX40 agonist ivuxolimab in advanced cancers. Sequenced by immunoSEQ multiplex PCR; TCRdb stores in-frame clones only, minus some. The table lists about 71,000 clones, 80% to 85% of them singletons. In germline, CDR1 is SEHNR, CDR2 FQNEAQ (reference sequence). V shed 9 bases, J shed 8 bases, and the junction held 14 bases outside the gene matches. CDR3 length: 15 amino acids. The source was CD4+ or CD8+ T cells sorted from blood, collected in a trial of the OX40 agonist ivuxolimab. V gene TRBV7-9 combines with J gene TRBJ2-1, with 9 bases lining up with TRBD2. This TCR came from an adult with an advanced solid tumor such as melanoma, head and neck, liver or kidney cancer. The CDR3 sequence is CASRPGLAHLDEQFF. CDR3 nucleotide sequence: TGTGCCAGTCGGCCGGGACTAGCCCATCTTGATGAGCAGTTCTTC.